Presented here are 3 T cell receptor beta chains from one specimen sequenced in a study of CD8 T cells in ankylosing spondylitis. MiXCR, run by TCRdb on the 5' RACE reads, gives a single entry per CDR3 protein. The data hold tens of thousands of distinct CDR3 sequences, with about 27% observed a single time. Sample: blood, either unsorted or a sorted T cell fraction (not recorded which). Source of these receptors: a male donor with ankylosing spondylitis or in good health (not recorded which).

Only a few counts were recorded for this clonotype. The V gene is TRBV15, the J gene TRBJ2-7; possible D gene TRBD2, 6 bases. Germline V CDR1 and CDR2: LNHNV, YYDKDF (reference sequence). The CDR3 has 13 residues. Trimming stripped 8 bases from V and 2 bases from J, with 13 bases between. CDR3 sequence: CATGGSSPYEQYV. In nucleotides, the CDR3 is TGTGCCACCGGAGGGAGCTCCCCCTACGAGCAGTACGTC.

This clonotype was recorded many times. This chain's CDR3 is CSARLAGGHSGQFF. In nucleotides, the CDR3 is TGCAGTGCTCGTTTAGCGGGGGGACATAGTGGGCAGTTCTTC. The chain is built from TRBV20-1 and TRBJ2-1; 10 bases map to TRBD2. CDR1 and CDR2 from the germline V gene are DFQATT and SNEGSKA (reference sequence). The V and J ends lost 5 bases and 12 bases, in that order; junction bases with no gene match: 13. The CDR3 runs to 14 residues.

In its sample, this clonotype was seen a few times. This rearrangement joins TRBV20-1 to TRBJ1-1; D is ambiguous. CDR1 is DFQATT and CDR2 is SNEGSKA in the germline V gene (reference sequence). The CDR3 totals 13 residues. V was trimmed by 5 bases and J by 2 bases, leaving 12 bases between them. CDR3 amino acids: CSAGPEGNTEAFF. The CDR3 nucleotides read TGCAGTGCTGGTCCTGAGGGAAACACTGAAGCTTTCTTT.